The 19 T cell receptor beta chains below were found in one sample sequenced in a study of shared clonotypes between healthy human individuals. Produced via immunoSEQ multiplex PCR; TCRdb's table is partial and in-frame only. The sample consists of 170,000 or so clones, 66% of them appearing once. The sequenced sample was memory CD4+ T cells sorted from blood. As to subset: CD45RA-negative fraction. These receptors all stem from a man aged 30 to 39 in good health.

The rearrangement uses TRBV9 and TRBJ2-2; D possibly corresponds to TRBD1 (5 bases). The CDR3 runs 18 residues. Between the trimmed V and J ends, which lost 4 bases and 4 bases, there was a span of 23 bases. Germline loops: CDR1 SGDLS, CDR2 YYNGEE. The CDR3 DNA is TGTGCCAGCAGCCTAGTCCATGGGGCGCCTGCTGCCACCGGGGAGCTGTTTTTT. It encodes CASSLVHGAPAATGELFF.

This CDR3 reads CSVGVTGFHNEQFF. CDR3 DNA: TGCAGCGTTGGGGTCACAGGGTTCCACAATGAGCAGTTCTTC. The chain uses TRBV29-1 and TRBJ2-1, with D maybe TRBD1 (6 bases). Deletions cut 4 bases from V and 5 bases from J, with 15 bases between. Looked up from germline, CDR1 is SQVTM and CDR2 is ANQGSEA. This CDR3 region has 14 residues.

V gene TRBV4-3 combines with J gene TRBJ2-1; D unclear. V shed 2 bases and J shed 6 bases, with 11 bases lying between them. CDR1 is LGHNA, CDR2 YSLEER, per germline. This CDR3 contains 14 residues. The CDR3 sequence: CASSQYGVSNEQFF. The CDR3 DNA is TGCGCCAGCAGCCAATACGGCGTGTCCAATGAGCAGTTCTTC.

The V gene is TRBV25-1, the J gene TRBJ1-5; 8 positions agree with TRBD1. The CDR3 totals 15 residues. V lost 5 bases to trimming and J lost 1 base; unmatched junction nucleotides: 4. The germline gives CDR1 MGHDK, CDR2 SYGVNS. CDR3 protein: CASSKTGDSNQPQHF. CDR3 bases: TGTGCCAGCAGTAAGACAGGGGACAGCAATCAGCCCCAGCATTTT.

This clone was recorded a few times. V usage is TRBV11-3 and J usage is TRBJ2-3; 10 bases match TRBD2. V dropped 5 bases and J dropped 3; count of bases not matched to a gene: 8. Germline CDR1 is SGHNT and CDR2 is YENEEA. This CDR3 contains 16 residues. CDR3 region: CASSKRTSGGTDTQYF. The CDR3 bases are TGTGCCAGCAGCAAAAGGACTAGCGGAGGGACAGATACGCAGTATTTT.

This CDR3 reads CASSLQGAGGSIFNEQFF. CDR3 DNA sequence: TGTGCCAGCAGCCTACAGGGGGCGGGAGGGAGTATCTTCAATGAGCAGTTCTTC. This chain connects TRBV5-6 to TRBJ2-1, with D possibly called TRBD1 or TRBD2 (9 bases each). The CDR3 runs to 18 residues. CDR1 SGHDT and CDR2 YYEEEE come from the germline V gene. V dropped 4 bases and J dropped 6 bases, with 26 bases sitting between them.

This clone was seen only a few times. This sample includes further DNA sequences coding for the same CDR3. The chain employs TRBV7-8 and TRBJ2-1; unclear D gene. Trimming took 1 base from V and 7 from J, leaving 5 bases between them. The CDR3 length is 12 residues. Germline assignment: CDR1 SGHVS and CDR2 FQNEAQ. The CDR3 bases are TGTGCCAGCAGCTTAGTGGGAAATGAGCAGTTCTTC. This sequence encodes CASSLVGNEQFF.

The chain couples TRBV11-2 to TRBJ2-3, with 15 bases fitting TRBD2. Per germline, CDR1 SGHAT and CDR2 FQNNGV. The CDR3 loop spans 18 amino acids. Unmatched junction bases numbered 8, after V lost 5 bases and J lost 2 bases. The CDR3 sequence is CASSPRGLAGGYTDTQYF. CDR3 bases: TGTGCCAGCAGCCCCCGCGGACTAGCGGGAGGGTACACAGATACGCAGTATTTT.

This clone was picked up a small number of times. The chain employs TRBV19 and TRBJ1-3; D is unclear. The CDR3 is made up of 15 amino acids. Germline CDR1 and CDR2: LNHDA and SQIVND (reference sequence). The V gene lost 3 bases and the J gene lost 0 bases, with 9 bases spanning the gap. The CDR3 spells CASSISALSGNTIYF. The DNA for the CDR3 is TGTGCCAGTAGTATCAGTGCCCTCTCTGGAAACACCATATATTTT.

As DNA, the CDR3 is TGCGCCAGCAGCCCAGGGGGAATAGCCGGGGAGCTGTTTTTT. The encoded protein is CASSPGGIAGELFF. The V call is TRBV5-1, the J call TRBJ2-2; the match to TRBD1 covers 7 bases. Germline V gene lookup returns CDR1 SGHRS and CDR2 YFSETQ. Trimming at V came to 4 bases and at J to 6 bases, leaving 6 bases not matched to a gene. The length of the CDR3 is 14 residues.

V is TRBV30 and J is TRBJ1-5; the D is unclear. Germline V gene lookup returns CDR1 GTSNPN and CDR2 SVGIG (reference sequence). The V end lost 2 bases, the J end lost 0 bases, and 5 bases lay between the germline ends. The CDR3 is made up of 13 amino acids. CDR3 sequence (DNA): TGTGCCTGGAGTAAGAATAGCAATCAGCCCCAGCATTTT. Its translation: CAWSKNSNQPQHF.

The V call is TRBV18, the J call TRBJ2-3; TRBD2 aligns across 9 bases. The J segment lost 4 bases and the V segment lost 5 bases, leaving 13 bases of the junction unmatched. The CDR3 totals 17 residues. Germline V gene sequence: CDR1 KGHSH, CDR2 LQKENI. The CDR3 reads CASSSVPSAGGPDTQYF. The CDR3 bases are TGTGCCAGCTCATCCGTCCCTTCAGCGGGAGGTCCAGATACGCAGTATTTT.

The V gene is TRBV14, the J gene TRBJ2-5, with a weak D call TRBD2 (6 bases). Germline loops: CDR1 SGHDN, CDR2 FVKESK. CDR3 length equals 15 residues. The germline V and J ends were trimmed by 4 bases and 4 bases, with 16 bases remaining between them. The CDR3 spells CASSPNLGGPETQYF. Here the CDR3 DNA reads TGTGCCAGCAGCCCCAACCTGGGAGGCCCAGAGACCCAGTACTTC.

This chain links TRBV11-3 with TRBJ2-7; TRBD2 is a possible D gene (5 bases). CDR1 is SGHNT, CDR2 YENEEA, per germline. This CDR3 has 13 amino acids. V dropped 2 bases and J dropped 6 bases, with 11 bases sitting between them. The CDR3 region is CASSLIAGSEQYF. The CDR3 region has the DNA TGTGCCAGCAGCTTAATCGCGGGTAGCGAGCAGTACTTC.

This clone was detected only once. The rearrangement links TRBV7-9 to TRBJ2-2; 9 bases map to TRBD2. The CDR3 totals 16 residues. Germline V CDR1 and CDR2: SEHNR, FQNEAQ (reference sequence). With V trimmed by 1 base and J by 5 bases, 5 bases remained unmatched. The CDR3 sequence is CASSLGLAGSTGELFF. As DNA, the CDR3 is TGTGCCAGCAGCTTAGGTCTAGCGGGGAGTACCGGGGAGCTGTTTTTT.

J is TRBJ2-3 and V is TRBV5-1, with a weak D call TRBD2 (6 bases). Deletions cut 6 bases from V and 1 base from J, with 12 bases between. CDR1 and CDR2 from the germline V gene are SGHRS and YFSETQ. The CDR3 is 14 residues long. CDR3 DNA: TGCGCCAGCAACCAGGAGGGCGGCACAGATACGCAGTATTTT. It is translated as CASNQEGGTDTQYF.

The chain has TRBV7-2 and TRBJ2-7, with TRBD2 matching over 7 bases. The junction had 5 bases not matched to a gene; V was cut back by 2 bases and J by 7 bases. The CDR3 spans 13 residues. The germline CDR1 and CDR2 sequences are SGHTA and FQGNSA. Here the CDR3 DNA reads TGTGCCAGCAGCTTAAATTTCGGGAGGGAGCAGTACTTC. Protein sequence: CASSLNFGREQYF.

V is TRBV7-8 and J is TRBJ1-4, with 8 bases matching TRBD1. CDR1 SGHVS and CDR2 FQNEAQ come from the germline V gene. This CDR3 is 16 amino acids long. The ends lost 1 base at V and 5 bases at J; junction bases unmatched: 6. CDR3 in amino acids: CASSLVGDRRNEKLFF. Written as DNA, the CDR3 is TGTGCCAGCAGCTTAGTCGGGGACAGGAGGAATGAAAAACTGTTTTTT.

The rearrangement joins TRBV6-5 to TRBJ2-3, with 9 bases identical to TRBD1. Germline V CDR1 and CDR2: MNHEY, SVGAGI. The trim removed 0 bases at V and 1 base at J, leaving 2 bases unmatched. CDR3 length equals 16 residues. As DNA, the CDR3 is TGTGCCAGCAGTTACTCGAGGGACAGGGGCACAGATACGCAGTATTTT. It is translated as CASSYSRDRGTDTQYF.